This T cell receptor (beta chain) was found in a study of CD8 T cells in Susac syndrome. TCR beta from blood CD8+ and CD4+ T cells was sequenced. Stable or active relapsing-remitting multiple sclerosis, untreated and meeting revised McDonald criteria, defined the controls. Roughly 0.45 to 1 ug RNA was reverse transcribed with random hexamers. Amplification of TCR beta CDR3 across 54 Vbeta and 13 Jbeta was performed with immunoSEQ multiplex PCR. In TCRdb, the immunoSEQ multiplex PCR reads were re-called with MiXCR into one record per CDR3 protein. The table includes 150,000 to 200,000 distinct CDR3 sequences, 85% to 95% detected once. The germline V gene encodes CDR1 MDHEN and CDR2 SYDVKM. This CDR3 has 15 amino acids. The V end lost 6 bases, the J end lost 5 bases, and 19 bases lay between the germline ends. This clonotype was seen a single time.

The rearrangement uses TRBV28 and TRBJ1-1, with D possibly TRBD1 on 6 matching bases. The receptor was isolated from a human donor with multiple sclerosis. The sequencing sample was made of CD4+ T cells from PBMCs. The CDR3 region is CASSHGGRRDTEAFF. The CDR3 DNA follows: TGTGCCAGCAGCCACGGGGGCCGGCGGGATACTGAAGCTTTCTTT.